Below are 23 T cell receptor beta chains sequenced from a single sample in a study of blood T cells in healthy people across ages. Using a J-beta primer mix together with a sample-barcoded 5' primer, a second PCR was run for 7 to 11 cycles. TCRdb re-called the 5' RACE reads with MiXCR, one entry per CDR3 protein. The profile shows about 1,400,000 distinct CDR3 sequences, 35% to 45% of them singletons. Sequenced sample: blood. The receptors were sampled from a young woman in good health.

CDR3 protein: CATSDPSGSFVNEQFF. Here the CDR3 DNA reads TGTGCCACCAGCGATCCCAGCGGGAGCTTTGTTAATGAGCAGTTCTTC. The genes are TRBV15 and TRBJ2-1, with 8 bases lining up with TRBD2. V trimming: 5 bases; J trimming: 7 bases; junction bases outside the gene matches: 13. Germline loops: CDR1 LNHNV, CDR2 YYDKDF (reference sequence). This CDR3 has 16 amino acids.

The chain employs TRBV10-2 and TRBJ2-5, with D maybe TRBD1 (6 bases). Germline V gene data show CDR1 as WSHSY and CDR2 as SAAADI. The CDR3 is 15 residues long. V lost 6 bases and J lost 2, with 16 bases in between. CDR3 DNA sequence: TGCGCCAGCAGGGGACACAGGGATTCACAAGAGACCCAGTACTTC. It codes for CASRGHRDSQETQYF.

The chain has TRBV28 and TRBJ2-1; D gene uncertain. The end of the DNA fits TRBJ2-7 better, so the J call may be wrong. The V gene's germline CDR1 is MDHEN and CDR2 SYDVKM. This CDR3 region has 17 residues. The CDR3 region has the DNA TGTGCCAGCAGTTTAAGGTTGACCCCTATGGGATACAATGAGCAGTACTTC. Translation gives CASSLRLTPMGYNEQYF.

This clonotype was seen more than once but under ten times. The chain employs TRBV4-1 and TRBJ2-1; D gene unclear. This CDR3 region has 13 residues. Germline values: CDR1 MGHRA, CDR2 YSYEKL. V lost 0 bases and J 5 bases, leaving 5 bases between the germline ends. The CDR3 nucleotides read TGCGCCAGCAGCCAAGACCCAAACAATGAGCAGTTCTTC. Protein: CASSQDPNNEQFF.

This chain uses TRBV18 with TRBJ2-2; a weak D match, TRBD1 (6 bases). V shed 4 bases and J shed 1 base, with 16 bases lying between them. This CDR3 comprises 17 residues. Germline assignment: CDR1 KGHSH and CDR2 LQKENI. CDR3 amino acids: CASSQADRNLNTGELFF. The CDR3, as DNA: TGTGCCAGCTCACAAGCGGACAGAAACCTGAACACCGGGGAGCTGTTTTTT.

This clonotype was found a few times. V usage is TRBV4-1 and J usage is TRBJ2-5, with 8 bases aligning to TRBD1. The CDR3 is 15 amino acids. Germline CDR1 MGHRA, CDR2 YSYEKL. V shed 4 bases, J shed 3 bases, and the junction held 7 bases outside the gene matches. Written as DNA, the CDR3 is TGCGCCAGCAGCCGGCTGACAGGGGTAAAAGAGACCCAGTACTTC. Its protein product is CASSRLTGVKETQYF.

The chain joins TRBV13 to TRBJ1-2; TRBD1 aligns across 10 bases. V shed 11 bases, J shed 4 bases, and the junction held 7 bases outside the gene matches. Germline CDR1 PRHDT, CDR2 FYEKMQ (reference sequence). CDR3 length equals 13 residues. The CDR3 protein is CAWRTGGSYGYTF. DNA of the CDR3: TGTGCCTGGCGGACAGGGGGATCCTATGGCTACACCTTC.

This sequence joins TRBV29-1 and TRBJ2-1; D possibly matches TRBD1 or TRBD2 (5 bases each). This CDR3 has 14 residues. CDR1 SQVTM and CDR2 ANQGSEA come from the germline V gene. Between the trimmed V and J ends, which lost 0 bases and 8 bases, there was a span of 14 bases. The CDR3 DNA reads TGCAGCGTTGAAGACCCCGGACGAGGGGATGAGCAGTTCTTC. As protein: CSVEDPGRGDEQFF.

This chain connects TRBV20-1 to TRBJ2-4, with 10 bases identical to TRBD2. The CDR3 contains 17 residues. V lost 0 bases to trimming and J lost 0 bases; unmatched junction nucleotides: 5. Germline V gene lookup returns CDR1 DFQATT and CDR2 SNEGSKA (reference sequence). For the CDR3, the DNA is TGCAGTGCTAGAGAACTAGCGGGGTCCCTAGCCAAAAACATTCAGTACTTC. It specifies CSARELAGSLAKNIQYF.

The gene calls are TRBV6-2 or TRBV6-3 and TRBJ1-2; D call uncertain. The CDR3 is 15 residues long. The V end was cut by 2 bases, the J end by 1 base, with 11 bases between. Germline loops: CDR1 MNHEY, CDR2 SVGEGT. The CDR3 region is CASSYAEWVNYGYTF. CDR3 in DNA: TGTGCCAGCAGTTACGCAGAGTGGGTTAACTATGGCTACACCTTC.

This sequence joins TRBV28 and TRBJ2-2; tentatively, D is TRBD1 (5 bases). The CDR3 contains 15 residues. Trimming removed 10 bases from V and 7 bases from J, with 22 bases in between. Germline CDR1 and CDR2: MDHEN and SYDVKM. The CDR3 DNA reads TGTGCCACCAGACCAGGAGCCTCCCAGGGCGGGGAGCTGTTTTTT. It specifies CATRPGASQGGELFF.

This clonotype was counted a few times. The V gene is TRBV6-5, the J gene TRBJ2-6; 8 bases agree with TRBD1. This CDR3 has 19 amino acids. V was pared by 2 bases and J by 1 base, with 10 bases of the junction left unmatched. Looked up from germline, CDR1 is MNHEY and CDR2 is SVGAGI. The CDR3 loop is CASSYARGQGKSGANVLTF. The CDR3, as DNA: TGTGCCAGCAGTTACGCGAGAGGACAGGGTAAATCTGGGGCCAACGTCCTGACTTTC.

Turning to this clonotype: A much larger clone sits a single nucleotide away, making a read error possible. V and J are TRBV24-1 and TRBJ1-2; the match to TRBD1 covers 7 bases. The J segment lost 4 bases and the V segment lost 4 bases, leaving 8 bases of the junction unmatched. The length of the CDR3 is 15 residues. Germline CDR1 is KGHDR and CDR2 is SFDVKD. In nucleotides, the CDR3 is TGTGCCACCAGTGACACAGGGGATATGAGCTATGGCTACACCTTC. Amino acid sequence: CATSDTGDMSYGYTF.

The genes are TRBV7-2 and TRBJ2-2, with a weak D call TRBD2 (5 bases). CDR1 is SGHTA and CDR2 is FQGNSA in the germline V gene. Between the trimmed V and J ends, which lost 2 bases and 4 bases, there was a span of 11 bases. The CDR3 loop spans 15 amino acids. In DNA, the CDR3 is TGTGCCAGCAGCTTATCGGGGTTGGGCACCGGGGAGCTGTTTTTT. Protein product: CASSLSGLGTGELFF.

This clonotype was found a few times. The chain recombines TRBV2 with TRBJ1-4; tentatively, D is TRBD1 (6 bases). In germline, CDR1 is SNHLY, CDR2 FYNNEI. V lost 4 bases, J lost 7 bases, and 16 bases lay in between. The CDR3 has 15 amino acids. CDR3 residues: CASSARQAAIEKLFF. Here the CDR3 DNA reads TGTGCCAGCAGTGCGAGACAGGCGGCGATTGAAAAACTGTTTTTT.

The J gene is TRBJ2-7, the V gene TRBV28; D is ambiguous. CDR1 and CDR2 from the germline V gene are MDHEN and SYDVKM. This CDR3 has 8 amino acids. The V and J ends lost 5 bases and 12 bases respectively, with 5 bases between them. The CDR3 DNA sequence: TGTGCCAGCAGTATACGGTACTTC. This encodes CASSIRYF.

The chain couples TRBV28 to TRBJ1-4; 7 nucleotides match TRBD1. V trimming: 4 bases; J trimming: 7 bases; junction bases outside the gene matches: 6. The CDR3 extends over 14 amino acids. Germline V gene lookup returns CDR1 MDHEN and CDR2 SYDVKM. The CDR3 loop reads CASSYIRDSEKLFF. For the CDR3, the DNA is TGTGCCAGCAGTTACATCCGGGACAGTGAAAAACTGTTTTTT.

The chain uses TRBV5-6 and TRBJ2-4, with 7 bases lining up with TRBD1. V lost 3 bases, J lost 13 bases, and 16 bases stayed unmatched. This CDR3 region has 15 residues. Looked up from germline, CDR1 is SGHDT and CDR2 is YYEEEE. The CDR3 protein is CASSSWGQPLGEQYF. CDR3 DNA: TGTGCCAGCAGCTCATGGGGACAGCCCCTAGGGGAGCAGTACTTC. Looking up the rest from reference TRBV5-6 and TRBJ2-4 gives the full variable domain: DAGVTQSPTHLIKTRGQQVTLRCSPKSGHDTVSWYQQALGQGPQFIFQYYEEEERQRGNFPDRFSGHQFPNYSSELNVNALLLGDSALYLCASSSWGQPLGEQYFGAGTRLSVL.

The chain uses TRBV5-4 and TRBJ2-7, with 7 bases aligning to TRBD2. The CDR3 is 15 residues long. J was trimmed by 0 bases and V by 5 bases; bases with no gene match: 8. In germline, CDR1 is SGHNT, CDR2 YYREEE (reference sequence). CDR3 in amino acids: CASSKGAGDSYEQYF. The CDR3 nucleotides read TGTGCCAGCAGTAAAGGGGCGGGAGACTCCTACGAGCAGTACTTC.

The V call is TRBV28, the J call TRBJ2-1, with no clear D. Near its end, the DNA agrees better with TRBJ2-7, so the J call may be wrong. Germline CDR1 and CDR2: MDHEN and SYDVKM. This CDR3 contains 14 residues. The CDR3 DNA sequence: TGTGCCAGCAGTTCTCTCACCTCCTACAATGAGCAGTACTTC. Protein: CASSSLTSYNEQYF.

J is TRBJ2-7 and V is TRBV6-6; TRBD1 matches at 8 bases. Trimming removed 6 bases from V and 9 bases from J; junction bases left unmatched: 10. The CDR3 length is 13 residues. Germline V gene data show CDR1 as MNHNY and CDR2 as SVGAGI (reference sequence). CDR3 bases: TGTGCCAGCAGAATCGGGACAGGCCACGGGCAGTACTTC. The encoded protein is CASRIGTGHGQYF.

This clonotype came up a few times. The CDR3 DNA is TGTGCCAGCAGCTTAGGAGCAGGGACAGGGTATGGCTACACCTTC. This translates into CASSLGAGTGYGYTF. This chain joins TRBV7-9 and TRBJ1-2; 9 bases align to TRBD1. V lost 1 base and J lost 5; bases outside the gene matches: 5. The length of the CDR3 is 15 residues. Germline V gene sequence: CDR1 SEHNR, CDR2 FQNEAQ (reference sequence).

This clonotype was detected a few times. The chain uses TRBV27 and TRBJ2-5; TRBD1 or TRBD2 may be the D gene (5 bases each). CDR1 and CDR2 (germline): MNHEY, SMNVEV (reference sequence). Trimming pared 8 bases from V and 5 bases from J, leaving 21 bases between. The CDR3 runs 15 residues. CDR3 residues: CASGLPGEGRETQYF. CDR3 nucleotides: TGTGCCAGCGGCCTCCCCGGCGAGGGGCGGGAGACCCAGTACTTC.